This T cell receptor (beta chain) was sequenced for a study of beta chain features in type 1 diabetes. Overall study results and limits: Type 1 diabetes patients had fewer VDJ junction insertions and more deletions. Cells with high TCR expression could be over-represented when cDNA is sequenced.

From germline, CDR1 is LGHNA and CDR2 YSLEER. With V trimmed by 5 bases and J by 0 bases, 2 bases remained unmatched. The CDR3 length is 14 residues. All of the isolated RNA was reverse transcribed, so expressed TCRB transcripts were sequenced. The method was immunoSEQ multiplex PCR; TCRdb's version includes in-frame clones alone and lacks a portion of them. The sample includes 150,000 or so clones, 9.5% to 10% of them seen just once. Stem cell-like memory, regulatory, central memory and naive CD4+ cells were sorted via CD45RO/CCR7/CD25/CD127/CD95/CD27. Sort purity for all populations was recorded as exceeding 98%. In its sample, this clone was seen many times. Its antigen is unidentified.

The source material was central memory CD4+ T cells from blood. This TCR came from a middle-aged woman in good health. This sequence joins TRBV4-3 and TRBJ1-1, with TRBD1 matching over 8 bases. CDR3 in amino acids: CASSIQGVNTEAFF. The CDR3 nucleotides read TGCGCCAGCAGCATACAGGGGGTGAACACTGAAGCTTTCTTT.